One sample yielded the 20 T cell receptor beta chains listed below, sequenced in a study of T-cell memory formation after mild COVID-19. Using its own MiXCR run on the 5' RACE reads, TCRdb lists one record per CDR3 protein. Among roughly 240,000 distinct CDR3 sequences listed, 15% to 19% were seen once. Sequencing input: PBMCs or a T cell subset sorted from them (not recorded which). The receptors originated from an adult woman who had mild COVID-19 (a few samples of this study predate the infection). Cell type and time point are not known.

The sample holds many counts of this clonotype. The chain has TRBV7-6 and TRBJ2-3; unclear D gene. This CDR3 has 13 amino acids. The germline V and J ends were trimmed by 1 base and 1 base, with 3 bases remaining between them. The germline CDR1 and CDR2 sequences are SGHVS and FNYEAQ. The CDR3 DNA follows: TGTGCCAGCAGCTTAGTGCGCACAGATACGCAGTATTTT. Its translation is CASSLVRTDTQYF.

The J gene is TRBJ2-1, the V gene TRBV3-1; TRBD2 might be the D (6 bases). V lost 3 bases to trimming and J lost 10 bases, with 10 bases between them. The CDR3 covers 12 residues. CDR1 LGHDT and CDR2 YNNKEL come from the germline V gene (reference sequence). The CDR3 region has the DNA TGTGCCAGCAGCCACGGAGGAGGGGAGCAGTTCTTC. Its translation: CASSHGGGEQFF.

This clonotype showed up just a few times. The V call is TRBV5-1, the J call TRBJ1-5, with D unclear. This CDR3 comprises 14 residues. Trimming left V 0 bases short and J 6 bases short, with 10 bases between. Germline values: CDR1 SGHRS, CDR2 YFSETQ. The CDR3, as DNA: TGCGCCAGCAGCTTGGAGGCGGGGAGTCAGCCCCAGCATTTT. Translating gives CASSLEAGSQPQHF.

Here the CDR3 reads CASSLVSGIPYEQYF. CDR3 DNA sequence: TGCGCCAGCAGCTTGGTTTCAGGGATCCCCTACGAGCAGTACTTC. The chain carries TRBV5-1 and TRBJ2-7; a possible D gene is TRBD1 (5 bases). V shed 0 bases and J shed 2 bases, with 12 bases lying between them. Germline loops: CDR1 SGHRS, CDR2 YFSETQ. The CDR3 spans 15 residues.

The V call is TRBV20-1, the J call TRBJ1-2; 8 bases fit TRBD1. The junction had 5 bases not matched to a gene; V was cut back by 6 bases and J by 11 bases. The CDR3 runs 10 residues. Per germline, CDR1 DFQATT and CDR2 SNEGSKA (reference sequence). CDR3: CSAGTGLYTF. CDR3 nucleotide sequence: TGCAGTGCCGGGACAGGCCTGTACACCTTC.

The rearrangement uses TRBV12-3 or TRBV12-4 and TRBJ1-5, with 7 bases identical to TRBD1. The J segment lost 2 bases and the V segment lost 5 bases, leaving 12 bases of the junction unmatched. There are 17 residues in the CDR3. CDR3 nucleotides: TGTGCCAGCAGTGCTCAGGGGGGTGGGTTAGGCAATCAGCCCCAGCATTTT. Translating gives CASSAQGGGLGNQPQHF.

There are a few counts of this clonotype. As DNA, the CDR3 is TGTGCCAGCAGTGAGCAGAGCTCTGGAAACACCATATATTTT. It is translated as CASSEQSSGNTIYF. The chain recombines TRBV2 with TRBJ1-3; D is unresolved. V shed 3 bases and J shed 0 bases, with 6 bases lying between them. The CDR3 length is 14 residues. Germline CDR1 SNHLY, CDR2 FYNNEI.

The chain uses TRBV7-9 and TRBJ1-1; the D gene is possibly TRBD1 (5 bases). Germline loops: CDR1 SEHNR, CDR2 FQNEAQ (reference sequence). CDR3 size: 14 residues. Trimming took 5 bases from V and 1 from J, leaving 11 bases between them. The CDR3 DNA follows: TGTGCCAGCAGCCGGGGACGACGGAACACTGAAGCTTTCTTT. Translating it yields CASSRGRRNTEAFF.

J is TRBJ1-5 and V is TRBV24-1, with TRBD1 matching over 10 bases. The germline V gene has CDR1 KGHDR and CDR2 SFDVKD. The J segment lost 7 bases and the V segment lost 1 base, leaving 3 bases of the junction unmatched. The CDR3 length is 15 residues. The CDR3 sequence is CATSDFGTGDQPQHF. In DNA, the CDR3 is TGTGCCACCAGTGATTTTGGGACAGGGGACCAGCCCCAGCATTTT.

The chain recombines TRBV12-5 with TRBJ2-7, with D tentatively TRBD1 (6 bases). The V end lost 5 bases, the J end lost 6 bases, and 14 bases lay between the germline ends. Germline CDR1 is LGHNT and CDR2 is FRNRAP. This CDR3 contains 13 residues. CDR3 DNA: TGTGCTAGTGGTCACAGGGCCGAAGGCGAGCAGTACTTC. As protein: CASGHRAEGEQYF.

This clonotype turned up a few times. J is TRBJ2-3 and V is TRBV20-1, with D perhaps TRBD2 (6 bases). This CDR3 comprises 14 residues. The V gene lost 6 bases and the J gene lost 0 bases, with 13 bases spanning the gap. Germline CDR1 and CDR2: DFQATT and SNEGSKA (reference sequence). The CDR3 DNA sequence: TGCAGTGCCAAAACTGGGACTAGCACAGATACGCAGTATTTT. As protein: CSAKTGTSTDTQYF.

This clonotype was seen more than once but under ten times. The chain has TRBV7-9 and TRBJ2-1; no reliable D call. This CDR3 region has 11 residues. V lost 11 bases to trimming and J lost 4 bases, with 9 bases between them. The germline V gene encodes CDR1 SEHNR and CDR2 FQNEAQ (reference sequence). CDR3 in DNA: TGTGCCCTTGGAGTTTACAATGAGCAGTTCTTC. Protein product: CALGVYNEQFF.

This chain links TRBV3-1 with TRBJ1-2; D is unresolved. In germline, CDR1 is LGHDT, CDR2 YNNKEL (reference sequence). The V and J ends lost 0 bases and 4 bases respectively, with 9 bases between them. CDR3 length: 14 residues. The CDR3 is CASSQEVGSYGYTF. The CDR3 DNA reads TGTGCCAGCAGCCAAGAAGTTGGTAGCTATGGCTACACCTTC.

The V call is TRBV30, the J call TRBJ1-5, with D maybe TRBD1 (6 bases). V was cut by 1 base and J by 1 base, with 17 bases left in between. Germline loops: CDR1 GTSNPN, CDR2 SVGIG (reference sequence). There are 17 residues in the CDR3. The CDR3 sequence is CAWSGVRGRKSNQPQHF. CDR3 sequence (DNA): TGTGCCTGGAGTGGGGTGAGGGGGAGGAAAAGCAATCAGCCCCAGCATTTT.

This clonotype showed up just a few times. The rearrangement joins TRBV29-1 to TRBJ1-1; a weak D match, TRBD1 (5 bases). Trimming left V 5 bases short and J 0 bases short, with 13 bases between. The CDR3 is 14 residues long. Germline CDR1 is SQVTM and CDR2 is ANQGSEA. The CDR3 spells CSVLLLTVNTEAFF. CDR3 DNA: TGCAGCGTTTTACTCCTGACAGTGAACACTGAAGCTTTCTTT.

This clonotype occurred many times. The chain carries TRBV5-1 and TRBJ2-7, with TRBD1 matching over 9 bases. V lost 4 bases, J lost 2 bases, and 19 bases stayed unmatched. In germline, CDR1 is SGHRS, CDR2 YFSETQ. The CDR3 totals 19 residues. The DNA for the CDR3 is TGCGCCAGCAGCCCTCTGGGGACAGGGAGGACTAGAGATACCTACGAGCAGTACTTC. It is translated as CASSPLGTGRTRDTYEQYF.

The DNA of the CDR3 is TGTGCCAGCAGCCCTTGGGGACTAGCGGGCCGCTCCTACGAGCAGTACTTC. Its translation is CASSPWGLAGRSYEQYF. The gene calls are TRBV7-2 and TRBJ2-7, with 12 bases identical to TRBD2. The CDR3 sequence is 17 residues long. The J segment lost 0 bases and the V segment lost 5 bases, leaving 8 bases of the junction unmatched. Germline-derived CDR1 and CDR2 are SGHTA and FQGNSA.

This clonotype has just a few counts. V gene TRBV5-1 combines with J gene TRBJ2-5; 7 nucleotides align to TRBD1. Germline values: CDR1 SGHRS, CDR2 YFSETQ. The CDR3 extends over 13 amino acids. The V gene end was trimmed by 4 bases and the J gene end by 4 bases; junction bases not matched to a gene: 4. This CDR3 reads CASSITGAETQYF. DNA for the CDR3: TGCGCCAGCAGCATCACAGGGGCAGAGACCCAGTACTTC.

This clonotype was counted only a few times. This rearrangement joins TRBV12-3 or TRBV12-4 to TRBJ2-3, with D possibly being TRBD1 (6 bases). The germline V and J ends were trimmed by 6 bases and 2 bases, with 15 bases remaining between them. This CDR3 is built from 15 residues. This chain's CDR3 is CASSSRTENTDTQYF. Here the CDR3 DNA reads TGTGCCAGCAGCTCGAGGACAGAAAACACAGATACGCAGTATTTT.

This clonotype was observed a few times. CDR3 amino acids: CASSPGTGYNEQFF. In DNA form, the CDR3 reads TGCGCCAGCAGTCCGGGGACAGGGTACAATGAGCAGTTCTTC. This sequence joins TRBV5-1 and TRBJ2-1; 9 bases line up with TRBD1. The CDR3 consists of 14 residues. V lost 5 bases to trimming and J lost 4 bases; unmatched junction nucleotides: 4. Germline V gives CDR1 SGHRS, CDR2 YFSETQ.